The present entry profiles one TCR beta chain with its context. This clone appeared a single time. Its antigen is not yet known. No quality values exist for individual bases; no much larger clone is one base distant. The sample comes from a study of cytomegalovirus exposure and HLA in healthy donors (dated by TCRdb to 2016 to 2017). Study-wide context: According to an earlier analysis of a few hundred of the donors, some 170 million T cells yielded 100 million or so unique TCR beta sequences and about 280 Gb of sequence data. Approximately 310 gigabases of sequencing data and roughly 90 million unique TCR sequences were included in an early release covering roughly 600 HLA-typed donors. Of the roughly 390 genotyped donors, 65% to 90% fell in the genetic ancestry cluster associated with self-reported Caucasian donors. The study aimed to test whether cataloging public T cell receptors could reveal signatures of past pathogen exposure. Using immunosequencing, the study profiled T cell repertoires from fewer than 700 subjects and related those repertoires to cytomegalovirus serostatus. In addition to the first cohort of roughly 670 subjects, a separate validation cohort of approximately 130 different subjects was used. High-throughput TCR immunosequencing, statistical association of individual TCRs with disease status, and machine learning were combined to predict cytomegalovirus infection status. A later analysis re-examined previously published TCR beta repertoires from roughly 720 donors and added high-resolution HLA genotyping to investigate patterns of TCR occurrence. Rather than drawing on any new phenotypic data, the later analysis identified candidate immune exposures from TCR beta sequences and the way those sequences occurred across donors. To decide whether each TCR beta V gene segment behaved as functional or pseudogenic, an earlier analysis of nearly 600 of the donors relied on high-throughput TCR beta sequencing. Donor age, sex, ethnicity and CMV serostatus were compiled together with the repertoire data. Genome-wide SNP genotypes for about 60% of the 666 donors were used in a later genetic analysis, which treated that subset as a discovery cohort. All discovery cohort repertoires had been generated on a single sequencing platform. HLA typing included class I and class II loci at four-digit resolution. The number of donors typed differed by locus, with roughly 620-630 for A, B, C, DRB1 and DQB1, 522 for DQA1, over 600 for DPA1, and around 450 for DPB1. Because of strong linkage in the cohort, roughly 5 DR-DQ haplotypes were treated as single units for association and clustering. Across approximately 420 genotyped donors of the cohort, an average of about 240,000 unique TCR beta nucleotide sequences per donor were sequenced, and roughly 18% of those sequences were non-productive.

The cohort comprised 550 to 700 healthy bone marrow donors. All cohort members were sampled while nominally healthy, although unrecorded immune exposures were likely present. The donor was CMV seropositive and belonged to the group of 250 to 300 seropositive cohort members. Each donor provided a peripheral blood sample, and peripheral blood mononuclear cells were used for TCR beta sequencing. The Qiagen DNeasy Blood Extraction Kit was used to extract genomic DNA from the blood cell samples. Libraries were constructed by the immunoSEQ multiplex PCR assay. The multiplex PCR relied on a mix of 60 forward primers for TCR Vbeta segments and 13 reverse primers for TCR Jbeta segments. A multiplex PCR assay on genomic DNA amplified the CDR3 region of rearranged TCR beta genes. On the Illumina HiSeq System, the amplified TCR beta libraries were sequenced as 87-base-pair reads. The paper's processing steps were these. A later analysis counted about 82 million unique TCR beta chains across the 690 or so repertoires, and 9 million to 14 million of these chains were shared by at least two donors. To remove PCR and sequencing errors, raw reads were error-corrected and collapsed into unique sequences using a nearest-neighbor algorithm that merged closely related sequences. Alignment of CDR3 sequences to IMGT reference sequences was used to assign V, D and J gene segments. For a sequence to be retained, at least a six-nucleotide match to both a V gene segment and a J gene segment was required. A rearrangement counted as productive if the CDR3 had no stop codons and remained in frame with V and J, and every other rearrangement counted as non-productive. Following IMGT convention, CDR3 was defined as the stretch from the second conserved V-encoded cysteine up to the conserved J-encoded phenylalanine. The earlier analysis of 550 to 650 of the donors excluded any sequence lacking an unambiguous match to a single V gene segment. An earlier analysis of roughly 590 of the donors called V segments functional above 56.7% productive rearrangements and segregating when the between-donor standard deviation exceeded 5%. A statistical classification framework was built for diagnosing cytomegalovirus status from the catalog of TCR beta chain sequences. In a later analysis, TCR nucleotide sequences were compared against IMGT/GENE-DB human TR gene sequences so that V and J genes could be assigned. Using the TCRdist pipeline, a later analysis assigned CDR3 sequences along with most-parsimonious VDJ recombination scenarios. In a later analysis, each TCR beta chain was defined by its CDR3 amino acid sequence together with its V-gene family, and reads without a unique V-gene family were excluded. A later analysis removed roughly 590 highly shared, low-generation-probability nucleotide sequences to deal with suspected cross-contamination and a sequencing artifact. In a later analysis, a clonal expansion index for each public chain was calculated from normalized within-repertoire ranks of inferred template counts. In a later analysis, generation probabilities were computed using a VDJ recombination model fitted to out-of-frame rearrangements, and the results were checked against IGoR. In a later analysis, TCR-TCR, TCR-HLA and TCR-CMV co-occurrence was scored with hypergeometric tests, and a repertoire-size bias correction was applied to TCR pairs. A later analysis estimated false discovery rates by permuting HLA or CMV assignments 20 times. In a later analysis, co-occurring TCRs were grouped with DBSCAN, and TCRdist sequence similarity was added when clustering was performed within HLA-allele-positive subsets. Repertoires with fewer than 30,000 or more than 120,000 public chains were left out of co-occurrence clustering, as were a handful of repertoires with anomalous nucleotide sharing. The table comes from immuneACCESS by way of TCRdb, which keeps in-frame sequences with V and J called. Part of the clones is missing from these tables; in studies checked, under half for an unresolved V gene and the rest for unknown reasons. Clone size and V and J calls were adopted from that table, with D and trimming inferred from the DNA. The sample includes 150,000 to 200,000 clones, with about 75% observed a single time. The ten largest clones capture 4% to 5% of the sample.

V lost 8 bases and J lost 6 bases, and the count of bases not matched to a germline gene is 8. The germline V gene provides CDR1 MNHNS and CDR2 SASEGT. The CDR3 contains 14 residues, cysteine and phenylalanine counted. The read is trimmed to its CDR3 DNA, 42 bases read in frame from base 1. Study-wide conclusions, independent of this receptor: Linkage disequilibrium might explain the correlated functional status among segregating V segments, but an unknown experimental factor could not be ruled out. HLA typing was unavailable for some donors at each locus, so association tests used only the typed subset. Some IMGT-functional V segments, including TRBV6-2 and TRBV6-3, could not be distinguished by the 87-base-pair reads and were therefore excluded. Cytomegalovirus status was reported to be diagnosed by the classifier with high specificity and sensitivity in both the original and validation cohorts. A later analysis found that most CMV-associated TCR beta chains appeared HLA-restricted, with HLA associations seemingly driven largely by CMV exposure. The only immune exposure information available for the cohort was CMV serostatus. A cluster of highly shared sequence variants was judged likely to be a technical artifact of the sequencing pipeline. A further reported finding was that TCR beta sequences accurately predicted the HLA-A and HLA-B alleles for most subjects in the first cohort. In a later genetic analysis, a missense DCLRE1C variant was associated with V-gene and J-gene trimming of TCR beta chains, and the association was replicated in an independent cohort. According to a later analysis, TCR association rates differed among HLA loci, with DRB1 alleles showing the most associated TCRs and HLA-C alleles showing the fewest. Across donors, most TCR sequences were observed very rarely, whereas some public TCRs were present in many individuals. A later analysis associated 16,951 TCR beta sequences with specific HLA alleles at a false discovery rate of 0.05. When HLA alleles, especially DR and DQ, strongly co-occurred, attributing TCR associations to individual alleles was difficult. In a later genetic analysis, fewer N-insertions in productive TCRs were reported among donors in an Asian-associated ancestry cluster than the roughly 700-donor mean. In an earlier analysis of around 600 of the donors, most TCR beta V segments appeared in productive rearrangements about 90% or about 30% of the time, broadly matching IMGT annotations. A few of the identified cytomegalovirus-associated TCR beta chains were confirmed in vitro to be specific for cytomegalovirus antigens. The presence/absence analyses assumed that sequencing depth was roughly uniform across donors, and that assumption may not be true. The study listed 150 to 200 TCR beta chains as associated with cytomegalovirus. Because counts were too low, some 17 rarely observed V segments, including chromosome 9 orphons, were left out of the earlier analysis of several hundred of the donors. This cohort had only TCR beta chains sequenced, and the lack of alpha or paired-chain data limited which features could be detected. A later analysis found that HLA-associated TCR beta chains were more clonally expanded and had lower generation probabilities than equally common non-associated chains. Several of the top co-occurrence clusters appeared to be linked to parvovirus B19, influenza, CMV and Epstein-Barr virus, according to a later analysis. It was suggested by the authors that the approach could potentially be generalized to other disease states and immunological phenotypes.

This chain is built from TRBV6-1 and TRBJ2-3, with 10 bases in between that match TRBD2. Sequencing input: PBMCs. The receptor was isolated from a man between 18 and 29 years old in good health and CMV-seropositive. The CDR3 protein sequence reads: CASSASGRKDTQYF. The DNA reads TGTGCCAGCTCTGCTAGCGGGAGAAAGGATACGCAGTATTTT.